The clone carrying this T cell receptor (beta chain) has just a few counts. TCRdb analysed the 5' RACE reads with MiXCR anew, one entry per CDR3 protein. The sample lists nearly 900,000 distinct CDR3 sequences, 12% occurring once. The data are from a study of identical twins. The CDR3 consists of 15 residues. V trimming: 6 bases; J trimming: 8 bases; junction bases outside the gene matches: 12. Germline values: CDR1 DFQATT, CDR2 SNEGSKA (reference sequence). These records were also assigned to another study, of yellow fever vaccine responses in identical twins.

The rearrangement uses TRBV20-1 and TRBJ2-1, with 11 bases matching TRBD2. The clonotype originates from a woman between 18 and 29 years old in good health. The sequencing input was PBMCs. CDR3 coding DNA: TGCAGTGCGTGGCCGCTAGCGGGAGGAAGGGATGAGCAGTTCTTC. Its translation is CSAWPLAGGRDEQFF.